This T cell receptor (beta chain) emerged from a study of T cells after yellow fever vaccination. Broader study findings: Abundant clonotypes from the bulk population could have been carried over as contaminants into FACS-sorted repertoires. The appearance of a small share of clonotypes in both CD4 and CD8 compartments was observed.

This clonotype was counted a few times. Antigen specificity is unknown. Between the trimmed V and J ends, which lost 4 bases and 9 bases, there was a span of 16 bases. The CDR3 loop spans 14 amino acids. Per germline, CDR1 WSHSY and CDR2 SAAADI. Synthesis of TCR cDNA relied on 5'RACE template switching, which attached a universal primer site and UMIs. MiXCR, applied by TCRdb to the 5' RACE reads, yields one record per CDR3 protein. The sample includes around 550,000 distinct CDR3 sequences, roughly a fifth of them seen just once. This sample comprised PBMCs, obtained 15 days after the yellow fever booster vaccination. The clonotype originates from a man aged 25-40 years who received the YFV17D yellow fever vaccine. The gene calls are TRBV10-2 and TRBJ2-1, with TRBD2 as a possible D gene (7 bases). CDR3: CASSAEPRGGEQFF. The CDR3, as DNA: TGCGCCAGCAGTGCGGAGCCTAGGGGGGGTGAGCAGTTCTTC.